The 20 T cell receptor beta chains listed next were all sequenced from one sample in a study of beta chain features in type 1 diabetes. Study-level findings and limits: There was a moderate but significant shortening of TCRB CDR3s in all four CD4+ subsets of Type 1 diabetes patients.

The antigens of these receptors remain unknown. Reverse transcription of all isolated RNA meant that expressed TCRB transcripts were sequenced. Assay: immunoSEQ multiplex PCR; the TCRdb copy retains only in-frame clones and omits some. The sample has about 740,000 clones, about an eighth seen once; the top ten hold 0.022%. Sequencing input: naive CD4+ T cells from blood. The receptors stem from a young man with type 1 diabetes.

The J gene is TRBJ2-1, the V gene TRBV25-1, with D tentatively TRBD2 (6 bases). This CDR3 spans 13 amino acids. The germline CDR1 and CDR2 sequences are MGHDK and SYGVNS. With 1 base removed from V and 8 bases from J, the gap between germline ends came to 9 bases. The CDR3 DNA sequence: TGTGCCAGCAGTGAATGGGAGGACCATGAGCAGTTCTTC. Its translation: CASSEWEDHEQFF.

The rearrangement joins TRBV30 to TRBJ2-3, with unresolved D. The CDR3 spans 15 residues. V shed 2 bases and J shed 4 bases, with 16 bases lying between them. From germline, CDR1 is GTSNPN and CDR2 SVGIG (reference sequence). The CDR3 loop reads CAWSLGTPSPDTQYF. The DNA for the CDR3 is TGTGCCTGGAGTCTAGGCACGCCGTCTCCAGATACGCAGTATTTT.

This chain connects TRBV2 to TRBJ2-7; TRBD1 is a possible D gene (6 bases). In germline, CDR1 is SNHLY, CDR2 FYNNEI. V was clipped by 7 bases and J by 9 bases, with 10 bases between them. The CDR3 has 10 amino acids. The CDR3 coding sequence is TGTGCCAGCATGGGGGCTTGGCAGTACTTC. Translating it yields CASMGAWQYF.

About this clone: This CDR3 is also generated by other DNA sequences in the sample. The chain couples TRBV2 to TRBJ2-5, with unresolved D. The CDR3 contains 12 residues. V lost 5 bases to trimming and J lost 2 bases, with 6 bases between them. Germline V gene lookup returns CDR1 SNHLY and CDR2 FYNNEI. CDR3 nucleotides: TGTGCCAGCAGTTACAGTCAAGAGACCCAGTACTTC. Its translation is CASSYSQETQYF.

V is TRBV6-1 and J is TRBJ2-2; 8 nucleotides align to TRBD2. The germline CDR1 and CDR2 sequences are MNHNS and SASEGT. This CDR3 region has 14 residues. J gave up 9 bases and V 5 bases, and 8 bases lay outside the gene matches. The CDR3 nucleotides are TGTGCCAGCAGTCCTCCGGGAGGGGAGCGGGAGCTGTTTTTT. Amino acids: CASSPPGGERELFF.

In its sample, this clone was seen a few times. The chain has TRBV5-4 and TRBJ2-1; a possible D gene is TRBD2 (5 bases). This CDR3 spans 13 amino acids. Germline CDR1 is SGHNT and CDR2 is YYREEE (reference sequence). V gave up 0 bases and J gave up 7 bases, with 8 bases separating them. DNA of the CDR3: TGTGCCAGCAGCTTGGGGACGGGGAATGAGCAGTTCTTC. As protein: CASSLGTGNEQFF.

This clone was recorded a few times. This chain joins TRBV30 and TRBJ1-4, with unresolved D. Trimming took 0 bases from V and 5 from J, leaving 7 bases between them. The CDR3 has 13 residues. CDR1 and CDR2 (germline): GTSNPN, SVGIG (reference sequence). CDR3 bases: TGTGCCTGGAGTGTACAAGCAAATGAAAAACTGTTTTTT. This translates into CAWSVQANEKLFF.

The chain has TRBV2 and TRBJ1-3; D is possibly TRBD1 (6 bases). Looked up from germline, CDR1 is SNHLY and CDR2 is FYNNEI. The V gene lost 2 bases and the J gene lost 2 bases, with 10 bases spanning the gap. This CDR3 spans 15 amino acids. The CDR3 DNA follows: TGTGCCAGCAGTGAATTCGGGGGCCCTGGAAACACCATATATTTT. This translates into CASSEFGGPGNTIYF.

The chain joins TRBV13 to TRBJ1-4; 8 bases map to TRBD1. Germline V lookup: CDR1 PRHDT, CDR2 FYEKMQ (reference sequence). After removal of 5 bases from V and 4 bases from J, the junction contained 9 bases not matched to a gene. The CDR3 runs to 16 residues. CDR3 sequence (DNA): TGTGCCAGCAGCCAGAGGGCGACAGGGGTTAATGAAAAACTGTTTTTT. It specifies CASSQRATGVNEKLFF.

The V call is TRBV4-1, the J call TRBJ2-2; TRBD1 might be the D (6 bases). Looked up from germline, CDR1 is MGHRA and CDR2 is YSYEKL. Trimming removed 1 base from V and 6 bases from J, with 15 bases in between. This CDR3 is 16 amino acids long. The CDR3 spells CASSQASWGPPGELFF. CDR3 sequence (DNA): TGCGCCAGCAGCCAAGCCTCGTGGGGGCCACCCGGGGAGCTGTTTTTT.

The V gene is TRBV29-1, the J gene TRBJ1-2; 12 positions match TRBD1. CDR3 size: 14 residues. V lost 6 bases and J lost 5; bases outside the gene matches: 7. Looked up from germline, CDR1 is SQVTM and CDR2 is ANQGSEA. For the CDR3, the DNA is TGCAGCGTCCCCGGGACAGGGGGCGCGTATGGCTACACCTTC. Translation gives CSVPGTGGAYGYTF.

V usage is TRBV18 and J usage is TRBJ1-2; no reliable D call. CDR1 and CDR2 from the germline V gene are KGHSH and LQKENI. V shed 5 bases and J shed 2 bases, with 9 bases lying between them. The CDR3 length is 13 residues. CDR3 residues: CASSMTENYGYTF. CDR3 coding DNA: TGTGCCAGCTCAATGACGGAGAACTATGGCTACACCTTC.

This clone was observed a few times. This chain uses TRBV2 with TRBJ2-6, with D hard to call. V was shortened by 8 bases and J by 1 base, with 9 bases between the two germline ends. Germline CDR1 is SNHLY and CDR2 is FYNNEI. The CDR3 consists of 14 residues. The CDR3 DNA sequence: TGTGCCAGCTACCTCATATCTGGGGCCAACGTCCTGACTTTC. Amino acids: CASYLISGANVLTF.

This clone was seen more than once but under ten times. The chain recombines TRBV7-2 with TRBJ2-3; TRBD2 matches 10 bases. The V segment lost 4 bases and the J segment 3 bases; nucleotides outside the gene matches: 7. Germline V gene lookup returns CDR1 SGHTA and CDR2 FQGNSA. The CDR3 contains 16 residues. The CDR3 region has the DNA TGTGCCAGCAGCTCCAGGACTAGCGGTCTGACAGATACGCAGTATTTT. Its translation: CASSSRTSGLTDTQYF.

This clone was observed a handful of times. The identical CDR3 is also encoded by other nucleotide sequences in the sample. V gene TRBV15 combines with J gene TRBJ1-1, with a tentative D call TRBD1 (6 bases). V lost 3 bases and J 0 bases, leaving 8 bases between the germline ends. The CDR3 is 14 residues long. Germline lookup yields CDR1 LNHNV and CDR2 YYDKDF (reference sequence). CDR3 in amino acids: CATSRDSLNTEAFF. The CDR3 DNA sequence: TGTGCCACCAGCAGGGACAGCTTGAACACTGAAGCTTTCTTT.

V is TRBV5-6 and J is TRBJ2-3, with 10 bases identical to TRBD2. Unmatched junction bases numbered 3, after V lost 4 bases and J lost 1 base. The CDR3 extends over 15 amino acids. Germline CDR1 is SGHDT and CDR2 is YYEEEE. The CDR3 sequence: CASSTGLAGTDTQYF. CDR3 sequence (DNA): TGTGCCAGCAGCACTGGACTAGCGGGCACAGATACGCAGTATTTT.

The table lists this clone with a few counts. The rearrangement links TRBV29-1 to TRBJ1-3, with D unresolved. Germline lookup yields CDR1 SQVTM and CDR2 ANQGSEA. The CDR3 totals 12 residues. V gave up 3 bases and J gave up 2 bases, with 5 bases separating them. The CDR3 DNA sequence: TGCAGCGTTGATAGTACTGGAAACACCATATATTTT. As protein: CSVDSTGNTIYF.

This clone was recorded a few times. CDR3 amino acids: CASSASVGMAYNEQFF. The CDR3 DNA is TGTGCCAGCAGTGCCTCGGTGGGCATGGCCTACAATGAGCAGTTCTTC. The chain combines TRBV6-4 with TRBJ2-1; D is ambiguous. Germline V gene data show CDR1 as MRHNA and CDR2 as SNTAGT. The CDR3 has 16 amino acids. With 4 bases removed from V and 2 bases from J, the gap between germline ends came to 15 bases.

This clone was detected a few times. The CDR3 nucleotides are TGTGCCTGGAAGGGACAGCCCAATGAAAAACTGTTTTTT. Amino acids: CAWKGQPNEKLFF. The chain joins TRBV30 to TRBJ1-4; 7 bases match TRBD1. The germline CDR1 and CDR2 sequences are GTSNPN and SVGIG (reference sequence). The CDR3 loop spans 13 amino acids. The V gene end was trimmed by 4 bases and the J gene end by 5 bases; junction bases not matched to a gene: 4.

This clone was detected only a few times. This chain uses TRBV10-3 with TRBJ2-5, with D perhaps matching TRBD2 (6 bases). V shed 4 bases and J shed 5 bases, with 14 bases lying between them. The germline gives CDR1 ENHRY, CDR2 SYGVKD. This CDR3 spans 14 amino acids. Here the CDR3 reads CAISAAQGGETQYF. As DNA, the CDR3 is TGTGCCATCAGTGCTGCCCAGGGAGGTGAGACCCAGTACTTC.